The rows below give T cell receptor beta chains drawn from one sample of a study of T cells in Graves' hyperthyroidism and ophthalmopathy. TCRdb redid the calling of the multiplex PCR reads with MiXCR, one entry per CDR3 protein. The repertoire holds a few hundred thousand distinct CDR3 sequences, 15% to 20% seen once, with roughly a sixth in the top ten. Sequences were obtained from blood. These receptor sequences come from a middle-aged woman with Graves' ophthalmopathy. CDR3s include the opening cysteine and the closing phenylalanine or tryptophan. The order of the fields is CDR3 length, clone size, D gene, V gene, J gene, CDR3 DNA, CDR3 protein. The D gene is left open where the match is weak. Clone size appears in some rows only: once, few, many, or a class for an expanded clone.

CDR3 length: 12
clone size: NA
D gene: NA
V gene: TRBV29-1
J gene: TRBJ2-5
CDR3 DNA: TGCAGCGTGGGCGGGGTCCAAGAGACCCAGTACTTC
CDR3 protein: CSVGGVQETQYF

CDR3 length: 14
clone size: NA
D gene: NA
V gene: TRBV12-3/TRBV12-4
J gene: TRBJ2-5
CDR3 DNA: TGTGCCAGCAGTTTCTACAGGGTAACAGAGACCCAGTACTTC
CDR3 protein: CASSFYRVTETQYF

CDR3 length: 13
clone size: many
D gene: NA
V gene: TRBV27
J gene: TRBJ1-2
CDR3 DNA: TGTGCCAGCAGGCGGGGCGGTGGATATGGCTACACCTTC
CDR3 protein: CASRRGGGYGYTF

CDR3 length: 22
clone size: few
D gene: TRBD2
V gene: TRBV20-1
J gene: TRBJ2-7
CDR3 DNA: TGCAGTGCTAGCCAGGGGGAGAGCGGGACTAGCGGGGTGAACACACCTCCCTACGAGCAGTACTTC
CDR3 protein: CSASQGESGTSGVNTPPYEQYF

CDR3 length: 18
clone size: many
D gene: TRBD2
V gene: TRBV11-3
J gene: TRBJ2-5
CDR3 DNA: TGTGCCAGCAGCTTTGAGGCTAGCGGGAGAGGCGGGGCAAAGACCCAGTACTTC
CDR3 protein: CASSFEASGRGGAKTQYF

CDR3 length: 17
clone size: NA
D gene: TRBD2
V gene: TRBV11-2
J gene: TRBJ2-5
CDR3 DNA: TGTGCCAGCAGCCTTAGAACGGGACTAGCGGGGAATGAGACCCAGTACTTC
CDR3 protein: CASSLRTGLAGNETQYF

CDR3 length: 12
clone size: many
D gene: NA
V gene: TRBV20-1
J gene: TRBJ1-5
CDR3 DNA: TGCAGCGTAGGACGGAGGGATCAGCCCCAGCATTTT
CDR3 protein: CSVGRRDQPQHF

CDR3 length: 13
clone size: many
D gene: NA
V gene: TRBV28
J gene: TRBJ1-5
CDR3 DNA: TGTGCCAGCAGCGGAGGGGACGATCAGCCCCAGCATTTT
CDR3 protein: CASSGGDDQPQHF

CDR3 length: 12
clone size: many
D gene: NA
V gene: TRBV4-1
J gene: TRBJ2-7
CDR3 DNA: TGCGCCAGCAGCCTACACCCGGGCGAGCAGTACTTC
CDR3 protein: CASSLHPGEQYF

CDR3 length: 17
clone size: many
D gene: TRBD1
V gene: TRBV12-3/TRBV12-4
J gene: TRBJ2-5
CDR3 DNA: TGTGCCAGCACCCCCGGCCTGGGACAGGGGGACCAAGAGACCCAGTACTTC
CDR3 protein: CASTPGLGQGDQETQYF

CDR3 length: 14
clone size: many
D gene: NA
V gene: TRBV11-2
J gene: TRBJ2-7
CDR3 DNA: TGTGCCAGCAGCTTAGGCGGCGGGAACTACGAGCAGTACTTC
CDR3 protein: CASSLGGGNYEQYF